Following are 32 T cell receptor beta chains from one sample sequenced in a study of cytomegalovirus exposure and HLA in healthy donors. The method was immunoSEQ multiplex PCR; TCRdb's version includes in-frame clones alone and lacks a portion of them. This table has hundreds of thousands of clones, about nine tenths appearing once. Sequencing was carried out using PBMCs. These receptors were taken from a woman under 30 in good health and CMV-seronegative.

The chain joins TRBV10-2 to TRBJ2-3; 9 bases are shared with TRBD2. Germline CDR1 WSHSY, CDR2 SAAADI. The CDR3 contains 15 residues. With V trimmed by 6 bases and J by 5 bases, 9 bases remained unmatched. The CDR3 is CASRDAGLAGDTQYF. CDR3 sequence (DNA): TGCGCCAGCAGAGACGCGGGACTAGCAGGAGATACGCAGTATTTT.

The chain combines TRBV10-1 with TRBJ2-5, with D possibly matching TRBD2 (5 bases). This CDR3 is built from 15 residues. V shed 0 bases and J shed 1 base, with 9 bases lying between them. Per germline, CDR1 WNHNN and CDR2 SYGVQD (reference sequence). The CDR3: CASSESSGRQETQYF. The CDR3 nucleotides are TGCGCCAGCAGTGAGTCAAGCGGTCGCCAAGAGACCCAGTACTTC.

The genes are TRBV30 and TRBJ2-1, with 15 bases aligning to TRBD2. The CDR3 is 15 amino acids. After removal of 1 base from V and 6 bases from J, the junction contained 1 base not matched to a gene. The germline V gene has CDR1 GTSNPN and CDR2 SVGIG (reference sequence). DNA of the CDR3: TGTGCCTGGAGTGCGGGACTAGCGGGAGGCAATGAGCAGTTCTTC. It is translated as CAWSAGLAGGNEQFF.

The J gene is TRBJ2-1, the V gene TRBV7-6, with a possible D match to TRBD1 (6 bases). CDR3 length: 14 residues. V was trimmed by 5 bases and J by 8 bases, leaving 16 bases between them. Germline CDR1 and CDR2: SGHVS and FNYEAQ. CDR3 sequence reads: CASSQDSPWDEQFF. The CDR3 coding sequence is TGTGCCAGCAGCCAGGACAGTCCCTGGGATGAGCAGTTCTTC. Looking up the rest from reference TRBV7-6 and TRBJ2-1 gives the full variable domain: GAGVSQSPRYKVTKRGQDVALRCDPISGHVSLYWYRQALGQGPEFLTYFNYEAQQDKSGLPNDRFSAERPEGSISTLTIQRTEQRDSAMYRCASSQDSPWDEQFFGPGTRLTVL.

This sequence joins TRBV11-2 and TRBJ2-7; TRBD2 agrees at 7 bases. This CDR3 comprises 14 residues. CDR1 and CDR2 from the germline V gene are SGHAT and FQNNGV. Trimming cost V 9 bases and J 4 bases; bases outside gene matches: 12. DNA for the CDR3: TGTGCCAGTACGACTGAAGCGGGACGTTACGAGCAGTACTTC. Encoded protein: CASTTEAGRYEQYF.

The chain has TRBV29-1 and TRBJ2-3; 9 bases are a match to TRBD1. CDR1 SQVTM and CDR2 ANQGSEA come from the germline V gene. Losses at the gene ends were 4 bases for V and 5 bases for J; bases not matched to a gene: 10. This CDR3 region has 15 residues. The chain's CDR3 is CSVALIQGARDTQYF. The CDR3 DNA reads TGCAGCGTTGCATTGATACAGGGGGCAAGAGATACGCAGTATTTT.

The chain uses TRBV10-3 and TRBJ1-6; D uncertain. Per germline, CDR1 ENHRY and CDR2 SYGVKD. This CDR3 has 16 amino acids. Trimming removed 2 bases at V and 0 bases at J, with 8 bases between. The CDR3 loop reads CAISEPVLSYNSPLHF. CDR3 DNA sequence: TGTGCCATCAGTGAGCCCGTACTCTCCTATAATTCACCCCTCCACTTT.

This clone was seen a handful of times. V and J are TRBV30 and TRBJ2-7, with 11 bases fitting TRBD2. The CDR3 runs 12 residues. The trim removed 0 bases at V and 12 bases at J, leaving 4 bases unmatched. CDR1 is GTSNPN and CDR2 is SVGIG in the germline V gene (reference sequence). In DNA, the CDR3 is TGTGCCTGGAGTGTGACTAGCGGGATACCGTACTTC. Translating gives CAWSVTSGIPYF.

This sequence joins TRBV28 and TRBJ1-2; the D gene is possibly TRBD1 (5 bases). CDR1 is MDHEN and CDR2 is SYDVKM in the germline V gene. The CDR3 consists of 16 residues. Trimming removed 4 bases from V and 0 bases from J, with 15 bases in between. Written as DNA, the CDR3 is TGTGCCAGCAGTTGGGGTAAAGGGGCCACTAACTATGGCTACACCTTC. It yields the protein CASSWGKGATNYGYTF.

This clone was recorded once. The chain employs TRBV4-1 and TRBJ2-7; TRBD2 aligns across 10 bases. V shed 0 bases, J shed 3 bases, and the junction held 8 bases outside the gene matches. This CDR3 has 17 residues. Germline V gene lookup returns CDR1 MGHRA and CDR2 YSYEKL. The CDR3 nucleotides read TGCGCCAGCAGCCAAGATCGGGTAGCGGGAGGCCTCTACGAGCAGTACTTC. This encodes CASSQDRVAGGLYEQYF.

The chain recombines TRBV5-1 with TRBJ1-1; a weak D match, TRBD1 (5 bases). CDR3 length: 14 residues. V shed 3 bases and J shed 3 bases, with 12 bases lying between them. Germline V gene lookup returns CDR1 SGHRS and CDR2 YFSETQ. CDR3 sequence (DNA): TGCGCCAGCAGCTCTCGGGGGTCGGACACTGAAGCTTTCTTT. It is translated as CASSSRGSDTEAFF.

The chain combines TRBV5-6 with TRBJ2-1, with 10 bases that match TRBD2. From germline, CDR1 is SGHDT and CDR2 YYEEEE. Losses at the gene ends were 0 bases for V and 6 bases for J; bases not matched to a gene: 9. The CDR3 spans 17 residues. This CDR3 reads CASSLALLAGGGNEQFF. The CDR3, as DNA: TGTGCCAGCAGCTTGGCCCTATTAGCGGGAGGAGGCAATGAGCAGTTCTTC. Full variable domain (rest looked up from reference TRBV5-6 and TRBJ2-1): DAGVTQSPTHLIKTRGQQVTLRCSPKSGHDTVSWYQQALGQGPQFIFQYYEEEERQRGNFPDRFSGHQFPNYSSELNVNALLLGDSALYLCASSLALLAGGGNEQFFGPGTRLTVL.

The chain joins TRBV18 to TRBJ2-7; no firm D call. This CDR3 spans 15 amino acids. Germline V gene lookup returns CDR1 KGHSH and CDR2 LQKENI. Trimming took off 0 bases at V and 5 bases at J, with 14 bases between the two ends. The CDR3 sequence is CASSPPSPIQDEQYF. Here the CDR3 DNA reads TGTGCCAGCTCACCACCTTCACCAATTCAGGACGAGCAGTACTTC.

The CDR3 loop is CASSDNQGRYNSPLHF. The CDR3 bases are TGTGCCAGCAGTGACAACCAGGGCCGCTATAATTCACCCCTCCACTTT. The gene calls are TRBV25-1 and TRBJ1-6; maybe TRBD1 (5 bases). Germline CDR1 MGHDK, CDR2 SYGVNS. V dropped 3 bases and J dropped 3 bases, with 12 bases sitting between them. CDR3 length: 16 amino acids.

The chain recombines TRBV4-1 with TRBJ2-7; 8 nucleotides line up with TRBD2. Germline values: CDR1 MGHRA, CDR2 YSYEKL. The CDR3 has 16 amino acids. With V trimmed by 4 bases and J by 5 bases, 13 bases remained unmatched. CDR3 DNA sequence: TGCGCCAGCAGCCGCTTTCCGGGACTAGAAAGGGACGAGCAGTACTTC. It translates to CASSRFPGLERDEQYF.

This chain joins TRBV10-3 and TRBJ1-5; 9 bases fit TRBD1. Germline loops: CDR1 ENHRY, CDR2 SYGVKD. V was pared by 5 bases and J by 4 bases, with 3 bases of the junction left unmatched. This CDR3 comprises 14 residues. The CDR3 loop reads CAISSQGANQPQHF. CDR3 DNA sequence: TGTGCCATCAGTTCACAGGGGGCAAATCAGCCCCAGCATTTT.

This clone has only one observation. This chain links TRBV7-2 with TRBJ1-1, with D possibly matching TRBD1 (6 bases). Per the germline V gene, CDR1 is SGHTA and CDR2 is FQGNSA. The CDR3 totals 14 residues. Trimming took off 6 bases at V and 2 bases at J, with 13 bases between the two ends. The DNA of the CDR3 is TGTGCCAGCAGAGGGGTAGGGGGAAACACTGAAGCTTTCTTT. Translation: CASRGVGGNTEAFF. The entire variable domain, with the rest obtained from reference TRBV7-2 and TRBJ1-1, is as follows: GAGVSQSPSNKVTEKGKDVELRCDPISGHTALYWYRQSLGQGLEFLIYFQGNSAPDKSGLPSDRFSAERTGGSVSTLTIQRTQQEDSAVYLCASRGVGGNTEAFFGQGTRLTVV.

The chain carries TRBV29-1 and TRBJ2-7; D not resolved. The CDR3 covers 11 residues. Trimming removed 3 bases from V and 3 bases from J, with 6 bases in between. Germline-derived CDR1 and CDR2 are SQVTM and ANQGSEA. This CDR3 is CSVEHSYEQYF. CDR3 bases: TGCAGCGTTGAGCACAGCTACGAGCAGTACTTC.

This chain joins TRBV15 and TRBJ2-2; TRBD2 agrees at 8 bases. V lost 5 bases, J lost 1 base, and 6 bases stayed unmatched. Germline CDR1 is LNHNV and CDR2 is YYDKDF (reference sequence). The CDR3 runs to 16 residues. The CDR3 region is CATSGTSGVNTGELFF. CDR3 nucleotides: TGTGCCACCAGCGGAACTAGCGGAGTGAACACCGGGGAGCTGTTTTTT.

This rearrangement joins TRBV27 to TRBJ2-7; D is possibly TRBD1 (7 bases). Germline assignment: CDR1 MNHEY and CDR2 SMNVEV (reference sequence). Trimming took 6 bases from V and 0 from J, leaving 12 bases between them. The CDR3 contains 14 residues. CDR3 sequence (DNA): TGTGCCAGCAGATCGCAGGGGGGCTCCTACGAGCAGTACTTC. Amino acid sequence: CASRSQGGSYEQYF.

This clone was observed at least ten times. The chain joins TRBV5-6 to TRBJ2-7; 8 bases map to TRBD1. Germline CDR1 SGHDT, CDR2 YYEEEE. This CDR3 comprises 14 residues. V gave up 5 bases and J gave up 1 base; unmatched junction bases: 5. CDR3 DNA: TGTGCCAGCAGTCGGACAGGGCGTTCCTACGAGCAGTACTTC. Its protein product is CASSRTGRSYEQYF.

This chain links TRBV6-4 with TRBJ2-1; 8 bases map to TRBD2. Losses at the gene ends were 0 bases for V and 10 bases for J; bases not matched to a gene: 2. CDR1 MRHNA and CDR2 SNTAGT come from the germline V gene. CDR3 size: 13 residues. The CDR3 spells CASSDSERGEQFF. The CDR3 nucleotides read TGTGCCAGCAGTGACTCGGAGCGGGGGGAGCAGTTCTTC.

J is TRBJ1-1 and V is TRBV6-5; maybe TRBD1 (5 bases). Germline V gives CDR1 MNHEY, CDR2 SVGAGI. Deletions cut 8 bases from V and 0 bases from J, with 13 bases between. The CDR3 extends over 14 amino acids. This chain's CDR3 is CASVPTGLNTEAFF. The CDR3 coding sequence is TGTGCCAGCGTACCCACAGGTTTGAACACTGAAGCTTTCTTT.

V gene TRBV11-2 combines with J gene TRBJ2-7; tentative D call: TRBD2 (5 bases). V shed 5 bases and J shed 6 bases, with 14 bases lying between them. CDR3 length: 13 residues. CDR1 is SGHAT and CDR2 is FQNNGV in the germline V gene. Here the CDR3 DNA reads TGTGCCAGCAGCCCTAGTTCCGGAGGCGAGCAGTACTTC. Encoded protein: CASSPSSGGEQYF.

The rearrangement uses TRBV6-1 and TRBJ2-2; TRBD2 matches 8 bases. J lost 6 bases, V lost 10 bases, and 4 bases had no gene match. Per germline, CDR1 MNHNS and CDR2 SASEGT. The CDR3 is 12 amino acids. CDR3 in DNA: TGTGCCATCCGGGGGGGCCCCGGGGAGCTGTTTTTT. Translated: CAIRGGPGELFF.

The V call is TRBV28, the J call TRBJ1-4; 7 bases line up with TRBD1. The CDR3 totals 15 residues. Germline trimming cut 6 bases from V and 8 bases from J; bases unmatched to any gene: 12. CDR1 and CDR2 from the germline V gene are MDHEN and SYDVKM. This CDR3 is CASSLIGQGEEKLFF. The CDR3 DNA reads TGTGCCAGCAGCCTGATCGGGCAGGGGGAGGAAAAACTGTTTTTT. Full variable domain (rest looked up from reference TRBV28 and TRBJ1-4): DVKVTQSSRYLVKRTGEKVFLECVQDMDHENMFWYRQDPGLGLRLIYFSYDVKMKEKGDIPEGYSVSREKKERFSLILESASTNQTSMYLCASSLIGQGEEKLFFGSGTQLSVL.

The genes are TRBV7-9 and TRBJ2-2, with a possible D match to TRBD2 (6 bases). The CDR3 length is 15 residues. Trimming stripped 8 bases from V and 5 bases from J, with 18 bases between. Germline V gene lookup returns CDR1 SEHNR and CDR2 FQNEAQ (reference sequence). CDR3 residues: CASPLRAGPTGELFF. CDR3 bases: TGTGCCAGCCCTCTCAGGGCGGGGCCGACCGGGGAGCTGTTTTTT.

The chain carries TRBV7-3 and TRBJ2-3, with 11 positions matching TRBD2. V was pared by 8 bases and J by 3 bases, with 7 bases of the junction left unmatched. Germline-derived CDR1 and CDR2 are SGHTA and FQGTGA. The CDR3 loop spans 15 amino acids. The CDR3 coding sequence is TGTGCCAGCTGTCCCGGGACTAGCGGAACAGATACGCAGTATTTT. Its protein is CASCPGTSGTDTQYF.

The chain is built from TRBV19 and TRBJ2-1; 8 positions agree with TRBD2. The CDR3 length is 15 residues. Germline V CDR1 and CDR2: LNHDA, SQIVND (reference sequence). The ends lost 3 bases at V and 0 bases at J; junction bases unmatched: 1. CDR3 region: CASSIGTSSYNEQFF. CDR3 nucleotide sequence: TGTGCCAGTAGTATCGGGACTAGCTCCTACAATGAGCAGTTCTTC.

This clone has a single count. The chain employs TRBV27 and TRBJ2-7, with TRBD2 as a possible D gene (5 bases). There are 17 residues in the CDR3. V was shortened by 4 bases and J by 3 bases, with 22 bases between the two germline ends. CDR1 and CDR2 from the germline V gene are MNHEY and SMNVEV (reference sequence). CDR3 protein: CASSSTRAGEGYYEQYF. The DNA for the CDR3 is TGTGCCAGCAGTTCCACAAGGGCAGGTGAGGGTTACTACGAGCAGTACTTC.

This clone was found once. The chain uses TRBV7-6 and TRBJ2-7; TRBD2 matches at 12 bases. The CDR3 sequence is 16 residues long. The V and J ends lost 4 bases and 1 base, in that order; junction bases with no gene match: 5. Looked up from germline, CDR1 is SGHVS and CDR2 is FNYEAQ. The CDR3 spells CASSWGLAGESYEQYF. In DNA, the CDR3 is TGTGCCAGCAGCTGGGGACTAGCGGGTGAATCCTACGAGCAGTACTTC.

The chain couples TRBV5-1 to TRBJ2-1; D may be TRBD2 (5 bases). The length of the CDR3 is 11 residues. Trimming cost V 0 bases and J 10 bases, with 5 bases left between them. Germline V gives CDR1 SGHRS, CDR2 YFSETQ. The CDR3 spells CASSLGGEQFF. CDR3 DNA: TGCGCCAGCAGCTTGGGCGGGGAGCAGTTCTTC.